The next 20 T cell receptor beta chains were all read from a single sample in a study of shared clonotypes between healthy human individuals (dated by TCRdb to about 2020). Library creation used the immunoSEQ multiplex PCR assay. In its TCRdb copy, this immuneACCESS table keeps in-frame sequences only and misses some clones. Where compared with another copy, unresolved V genes explain less than half of these, and the others have no known cause. The table for this sample lists roughly 760,000 clones; under 80% of them were counted only once. The top ten clones comprise over 1.5% of the sample. The material sequenced was memory CD4+ T cells sorted from blood. This specimen's cell subset or site label, per the study, means: CD45RA-negative fraction. The receptors here all came from a woman aged 30 to 39 in good health.

This rearrangement joins TRBV28 to TRBJ2-1; 10 bases fit TRBD2. The length of the CDR3 is 15 residues. CDR1 is MDHEN and CDR2 is SYDVKM in the germline V gene. The junction had 10 bases not matched to a gene; V was cut back by 8 bases and J by 6 bases. Here the CDR3 DNA reads TGTGCCAGCGGTACTGTGAGCGGGAGGGGCAATGAGCAGTTCTTC. It is translated as CASGTVSGRGNEQFF.

The rearrangement links TRBV19 to TRBJ1-3; 7 bases map to TRBD1. This CDR3 is built from 17 residues. CDR1 LNHDA and CDR2 SQIVND come from the germline V gene (reference sequence). V lost 7 bases to trimming and J lost 0 bases; unmatched junction nucleotides: 12. The CDR3 coding sequence is TGTGCCAGTACTGCCGCCCGGGACAGACGCTCTGGAAACACCATATATTTT. It translates to CASTAARDRRSGNTIYF. The whole variable domain, filled in from reference TRBV19 and TRBJ1-3, reads DGGITQSPKYLFRKEGQNVTLSCEQNLNHDAMYWYRQDPGQGLRLIYYSQIVNDFQKGDIAEGYSVSREKKESFPLTVTSAQKNPTAFYLCASTAARDRRSGNTIYFGEGSWLTVV.

V and J are TRBV6-1 and TRBJ2-7; D uncertain. The CDR3 has 14 residues. V dropped 4 bases and J dropped 0 bases, with 10 bases sitting between them. Germline V lookup: CDR1 MNHNS, CDR2 SASEGT. The CDR3 loop is CASSAQDPSYEQYF. The CDR3 nucleotides are TGTGCCAGCAGTGCTCAGGATCCCTCCTACGAGCAGTACTTC.

There are many counts of this clone. The chain joins TRBV2 to TRBJ1-2, with a weak D call TRBD1 (5 bases). The CDR3 spans 13 residues. V dropped 7 bases and J dropped 4 bases, with 13 bases sitting between them. Germline V gives CDR1 SNHLY, CDR2 FYNNEI. DNA of the CDR3: TGTGCCAGCACTGGACAAATCGTCTATGGCTACACCTTC. Translating gives CASTGQIVYGYTF.

The J gene is TRBJ2-3, the V gene TRBV7-8, with TRBD2 matching over 10 bases. Trimming cost V 5 bases and J 4 bases; bases outside gene matches: 12. The CDR3 has 17 residues. Germline loops: CDR1 SGHVS, CDR2 FQNEAQ. The chain's CDR3 is CASSKVLAGDYSDTQYF. DNA for the CDR3: TGTGCCAGCAGCAAGGTGCTAGCGGGAGACTATTCAGATACGCAGTATTTT.

V gene TRBV6-1 combines with J gene TRBJ1-1; 8 nucleotides match TRBD1. Germline CDR1 reads MNHNS; CDR2 reads SASEGT. Trimming took 8 bases from V and 7 from J; bases not matched to a gene: 12. This CDR3 has 14 residues. The CDR3 region has the DNA TGTGCCAGCGGGACAGGCCCTATCTCGGGTGAAGCTTTCTTT. This encodes CASGTGPISGEAFF.

The V and J genes are TRBV5-6 and TRBJ1-2, with a weak D call TRBD1 (5 bases). The CDR3 has 19 amino acids. Germline V gene lookup returns CDR1 SGHDT and CDR2 YYEEEE. V lost 0 bases to trimming and J lost 4 bases, with 25 bases between them. The CDR3 region has the DNA TGTGCCAGCAGCTTGGCTTGGTTCCCGGGACGGGGGATACGCTATGGCTACACCTTC. Amino acids: CASSLAWFPGRGIRYGYTF.

This clone showed up just once. The chain is built from TRBV7-8 and TRBJ2-5; 7 nucleotides line up with TRBD2. CDR3 length: 17 amino acids. The germline gives CDR1 SGHVS, CDR2 FQNEAQ. The ends lost 5 bases at V and 5 bases at J; junction bases unmatched: 17. This CDR3 reads CASSLTESGMGFETQYF. The CDR3 nucleotides read TGTGCCAGCAGCCTGACGGAAAGCGGGATGGGATTTGAGACCCAGTACTTC.

This clone was seen only once. The rearrangement links TRBV7-2 to TRBJ2-2; D is unresolved. The CDR3 is 13 amino acids. Between the trimmed V and J ends, which lost 1 base and 6 bases, there was a span of 6 bases. Per the germline V gene, CDR1 is SGHTA and CDR2 is FQGNSA. The CDR3 coding sequence is TGTGCCAGCAGCTTAGTTGACTCCGGGGAGCTGTTTTTT. Encoded protein: CASSLVDSGELFF.

The rearrangement uses TRBV10-1 and TRBJ2-2, with D possibly TRBD2 on 6 matching bases. CDR1 and CDR2 from the germline V gene are WNHNN and SYGVQD (reference sequence). This CDR3 spans 15 amino acids. Trimming left V 0 bases short and J 4 bases short, with 9 bases between. The CDR3 here is CASSESHGSTGELFF. Here the CDR3 DNA reads TGCGCCAGCAGTGAGTCACACGGGAGCACCGGGGAGCTGTTTTTT.

V and J are TRBV28 and TRBJ2-7, with 9 bases matching TRBD1. Germline CDR1 is MDHEN and CDR2 is SYDVKM. V lost 4 bases and J lost 5; bases outside the gene matches: 6. The CDR3 length is 14 residues. The CDR3 is CASSSNRGLHEQYF. The CDR3 region has the DNA TGTGCCAGCAGTTCCAACAGGGGGCTACACGAGCAGTACTTC.

The chain employs TRBV28 and TRBJ1-1; D unresolved. Trimming took off 3 bases at V and 6 bases at J, with 8 bases between the two ends. CDR1 is MDHEN and CDR2 is SYDVKM in the germline V gene. The CDR3 extends over 12 amino acids. CDR3 amino acids: CASSFSLPEAFF. CDR3 sequence (DNA): TGTGCCAGCAGTTTTAGCCTACCTGAAGCTTTCTTT.

The V call is TRBV7-2, the J call TRBJ2-1; D uncertain. CDR3 length: 15 amino acids. Germline-derived CDR1 and CDR2 are SGHTA and FQGNSA. Between the trimmed V and J ends, which lost 5 bases and 5 bases, there was a span of 16 bases. DNA of the CDR3: TGTGCCAGCAGCATTACGGTCCTTAATAACAATGAGCAGTTCTTC. Translating it yields CASSITVLNNNEQFF. Full variable domain (missing parts from reference TRBV7-2 and TRBJ2-1): GAGVSQSPSNKVTEKGKDVELRCDPISGHTALYWYRQSLGQGLEFLIYFQGNSAPDKSGLPSDRFSAERTGGSVSTLTIQRTQQEDSAVYLCASSITVLNNNEQFFGPGTRLTVL.

In this sample, this clone turned up a few times. This sequence joins TRBV10-2 and TRBJ2-5; D perhaps matches TRBD2 (6 bases). The CDR3 covers 14 residues. CDR1 and CDR2 from the germline V gene are WSHSY and SAAADI. The germline V and J ends were trimmed by 8 bases and 1 base, with 14 bases remaining between them. CDR3 region: CASSISSAQETQYF. The CDR3 DNA sequence: TGCGCCAGCTCAATCTCTAGCGCCCAAGAGACCCAGTACTTC.

The V gene is TRBV7-3, the J gene TRBJ2-5; unclear D gene. V lost 2 bases and J lost 5, with 9 bases in between. Germline lookup yields CDR1 SGHTA and CDR2 FQGTGA. There are 13 residues in the CDR3. Written as DNA, the CDR3 is TGTGCCAGCAGCTTATACCCTGACGAGACCCAGTACTTC. This sequence encodes CASSLYPDETQYF.

The chain recombines TRBV4-1 with TRBJ1-5; tentatively, D is TRBD1 (6 bases). Trimming cost V 1 base and J 1 base, with 11 bases left between them. Germline V gene sequence: CDR1 MGHRA, CDR2 YSYEKL. The CDR3 length is 16 residues. The CDR3 loop reads CASSQAPTGSNQPQHF. CDR3 bases: TGCGCCAGCAGCCAAGCCCCAACAGGGAGCAATCAGCCCCAGCATTTT.

The chain carries TRBV7-9 and TRBJ2-5; tentative D call: TRBD1 (5 bases). The CDR3 sequence is 12 residues long. From germline, CDR1 is SEHNR and CDR2 FQNEAQ (reference sequence). Between the trimmed V and J ends, which lost 3 bases and 5 bases, there was a span of 7 bases. This CDR3 is CASSFRVETQYF. The DNA of the CDR3 is TGTGCCAGCAGCTTCAGGGTTGAGACCCAGTACTTC.

This clone was seen a few times. DNA of the CDR3: TGTGCCAGCAGTGAAGCCCAGGATGGGCAGCCCCAGCATTTT. Encoded protein: CASSEAQDGQPQHF. V is TRBV6-1 and J is TRBJ1-5, with D hard to call. Trimming took off 0 bases at V and 7 bases at J, with 10 bases between the two ends. The CDR3 runs to 14 residues. Germline V gene data show CDR1 as MNHNS and CDR2 as SASEGT.

This chain uses TRBV11-2 with TRBJ2-7; no clear D gene. V dropped 1 base and J dropped 6 bases, with 13 bases sitting between them. Germline CDR1 is SGHAT and CDR2 is FQNNGV. The CDR3 has 14 residues. CDR3 in amino acids: CASSLVPLFSEQYF. The CDR3 bases are TGTGCCAGCAGCTTAGTACCGCTGTTCAGCGAGCAGTACTTC.

The genes are TRBV25-1 and TRBJ2-7; D could derive from TRBD1 or TRBD2 (5 bases each). This CDR3 has 13 amino acids. V dropped 8 bases and J dropped 2 bases, with 13 bases sitting between them. CDR1 is MGHDK, CDR2 SYGVNS, per germline. CDR3 residues: CASGRGQAYEQYF. The CDR3 DNA sequence: TGTGCCAGCGGACGGGGCCAGGCCTACGAGCAGTACTTC.